The clone carrying this T cell receptor beta chain has a single count. No antigen is known for it. Samples from alopecia areata patients were lesional scalp punch biopsies and peripheral blood. The sample is drawn from a study of CD8+ T cells in alopecia areata. Study-wide context: Tofacitinib ran 6 to 18 months, followed by 6 months off drug. Study results and caveats: Greater clonality was observed in lesional scalp samples, especially alopecia totalis/universalis, versus normal scalp. TCRs were shared less clearly across patients than in mice, possibly for HLA-related reasons.

In germline, CDR1 is SGHTA, CDR2 FQGTGA. There are 14 residues in the CDR3. V shed 4 bases and J shed 8 bases, with 14 bases lying between them. RNA extraction was followed by reverse transcription into cDNA, which acted as the sequencing template. TCRdb's copy holds only in-frame clones and misses some; the assay was immunoSEQ multiplex PCR. The sample includes under 300,000 clones, approximately 61% of them seen just once. The gene calls are TRBV7-3 and TRBJ1-4, with D uncertain. The starting material was CD4+ T cells sorted from blood, obtained at week 0. This sequence was found in a human donor with alopecia areata. The DNA for the CDR3 is TGTGCCAGCAGCTCGACCCAAGAAGGGGAAAAACTGTTTTTT. Protein sequence: CASSSTQEGEKLFF.